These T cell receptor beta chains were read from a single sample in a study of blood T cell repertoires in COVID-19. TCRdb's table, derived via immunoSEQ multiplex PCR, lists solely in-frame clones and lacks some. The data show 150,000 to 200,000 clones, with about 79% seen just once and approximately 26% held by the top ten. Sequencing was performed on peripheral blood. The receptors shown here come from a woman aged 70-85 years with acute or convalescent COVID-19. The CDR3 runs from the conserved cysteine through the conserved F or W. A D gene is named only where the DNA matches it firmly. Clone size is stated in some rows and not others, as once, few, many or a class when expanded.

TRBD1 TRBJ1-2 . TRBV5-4 TGTGCCAGCAGCTTGGGGACAGGGGGTATCGCCTATGGCTACACCTTC CASSLGTGGIAYGYTF
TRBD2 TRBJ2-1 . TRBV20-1 TGCAGTGCTGCGGGAGTAGGGGAGCAGTTCTTC CSAAGVGEQFF
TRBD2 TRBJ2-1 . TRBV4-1 TGCGCCAGCAGCCAGTCGACTAGCGGGAGAAATGAGCAGTTCTTC CASSQSTSGRNEQFF
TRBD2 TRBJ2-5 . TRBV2 TGTGCCAGCAGTGAAGATGGTCTAGCGGGAGAGACCCAGTACTTC CASSEDGLAGETQYF
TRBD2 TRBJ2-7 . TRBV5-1 TGCGCCAGCAGCGGAGGACTAGCGGGAGCCTACGAGCAGTACTTC CASSGGLAGAYEQYF
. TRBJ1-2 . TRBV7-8 TGTGCCAGCAGCCTCTCCAGAACAGAGAATCGCTATGGCTACACCTTC CASSLSRTENRYGYTF
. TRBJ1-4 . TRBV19 TGTGCCAGTAGCCAAAACAGGGCCCCTCCGGAAAAACTGTTTTTT CASSQNRAPPEKLFF
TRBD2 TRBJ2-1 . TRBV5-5 TGTGCCAGCAGCTTGGGGCCGGGCGGGAGGGCCATCAATGAGCAGTTCTTC CASSLGPGGRAINEQFF
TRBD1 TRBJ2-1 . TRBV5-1 TGCGCCAGCAGCTTGGGACAGGGAATTGGTGAGCAGTTCTTC CASSLGQGIGEQFF
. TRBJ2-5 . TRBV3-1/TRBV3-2 TGTGCCAGCAGCCACATGGCCGAGACCCAGTACTTC CASSHMAETQYF
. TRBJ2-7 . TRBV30 TGTGCCTGGAGCCTACAGGGAAGAGGCGAGCAGTACTTC CAWSLQGRGEQYF
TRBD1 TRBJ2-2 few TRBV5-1 TGCGCCAGCAGCTATGGGACAGGGACCGGGGAGCTGTTTTTT CASSYGTGTGELFF
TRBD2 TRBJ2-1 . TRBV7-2 TGTGCCAGCAGATCGAACGGTTTGCGAGCGGGAGGTGTGAATGAGCAGTTCTTC CASRSNGLRAGGVNEQFF
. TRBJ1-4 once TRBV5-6 TGTGCCAGCAGCTTGGGGGGGCGCGGAGAAAAACTGTTTTTT CASSLGGRGEKLFF
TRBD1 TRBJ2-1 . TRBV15 TGTGCCACCAGCGGAGGGACAGGGGTTTACAATGAGCAGTTCTTC CATSGGTGVYNEQFF
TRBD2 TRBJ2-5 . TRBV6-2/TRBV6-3 TGTGCCAGCAGTTACTCTAGACTAGCCGGAGAGACCCAGTACTTC CASSYSRLAGETQYF
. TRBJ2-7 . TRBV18 TGTGCCAGCTCACCACGGAATTTACAGGGAAGCGAGCAGTACTTC CASSPRNLQGSEQYF